This is a list of T cell receptor beta chains from one sample in a study of breast tumors, draining lymph nodes, adjacent tissues. TCRdb reanalysed the multiplex PCR reads using MiXCR and keeps one entry per CDR3 protein. Of 200,000 to 300,000 distinct CDR3 sequences in the sample, around 30% were seen once. Sequencing was carried out using axillary lymph node tissue. These receptors originate from a female donor with breast cancer. Some clones in this sample may be carry-over from other donors' samples. The CDR3 runs from the conserved cysteine through the conserved F or W. D genes are given only for firm matches. Rows give clone size only sometimes, using once, few, many, or a class for an expanded clone.

cdr3_length	v_call	j_call	clone_size	d_call	cdr3_nt	cdr3_aa
12	TRBV5-1	TRBJ2-1	many	.	TGCGCCAGCAGCATAGATAGCGGTGAGCAGTTCTTC	CASSIDSGEQFF
16	TRBV5-1	TRBJ2-3	many	TRBD1	TGCGCCAGCAGCTTGGAGGGGGCTCGCTATCCAGATACGCAGTATTTT	CASSLEGARYPDTQYF
19	TRBV2	TRBJ2-5	.	TRBD1	TGTGCCAGCAGTGTCTGTACAACTGGACAGGGGGTGAGGTCAGGGACCCAGTACTTC	CASSVCTTGQGVRSGTQYF
12	TRBV11-2	TRBJ1-2	many	.	TGTGCCAGCAGCTTACGACAGACCGGCTACACCTTC	CASSLRQTGYTF
14	TRBV7-2	TRBJ2-1	once	TRBD2	TGTGCCAGCAGCCCAGGACTAGCGGGATATGAGCAGTTCTTC	CASSPGLAGYEQFF
15	TRBV3-1	TRBJ2-3	few	TRBD2	TGCGCCGGCAGCCAAGCCGGGAGGGCAGCAGATACGCAGTATTTT	CAGSQAGRAADTQYF
16	TRBV10-3	TRBJ2-1	once	TRBD2	TGTGCCATCAGTAGTGGACTAGCGGGAGCGAACAATGAGCAGTTCTTC	CAISSGLAGANNEQFF
14	TRBV9	TRBJ1-5	many	TRBD1	TGTGCCAGCAGCGCGGACAGGGGTATGCAGCCCCAGCATTTT	CASSADRGMQPQHF
16	TRBV2	TRBJ2-1	many	TRBD2	TGTGCCAGCAGTGAATCTGGGCTAGCGGGCAACAATGAGCAGTTCTTC	CASSESGLAGNNEQFF
13	TRBV19	TRBJ1-2	many	.	TGTGCCAGTAGTATAGGGGGATTATATGGCTACACCTTC	CASSIGGLYGYTF
16	TRBV5-1	TRBJ1-2	many	.	TGCGCCAGCAGCTTGGCGCGTGCTGCCGGAAACTATGGCTACACCTTC	CASSLARAAGNYGYTF
16	TRBV5-1	TRBJ1-2	many	TRBD1	TGCGCCAGCAGCCCCGGACAGGTCCGAGCTAACTATGGCTACACCTTC	CASSPGQVRANYGYTF
14	TRBV7-6	TRBJ2-1	many	.	TGTGCCAGCAGCATGGGGGACGGGCGGAATGAGCAGTTCTTC	CASSMGDGRNEQFF
16	TRBV5-6	TRBJ2-5	many	TRBD2	TGTGCCAGCAGCGGCGATCTAGCGGGAGCCCAAGAGACCCAGTACTTC	CASSGDLAGAQETQYF
18	TRBV6-5	TRBJ1-2	.	TRBD1	TGTGCCAGCAGTTACCTCCCTTTGGGACAGGGGGGAGACTATGGCTACACCTTC	CASSYLPLGQGGDYGYTF
16	TRBV6-2/TRBV6-3	TRBJ2-1	.	TRBD2	TGTGCCAGCAGTCGCTGGACTAGCGGAATCTACAATGAGCAGTTCTTC	CASSRWTSGIYNEQFF
16	TRBV9	TRBJ2-7	many	.	TGTGCCAGCAGCCCCCAAGATGGGACAAGGATCTACGAGCAGTACTTC	CASSPQDGTRIYEQYF
15	TRBV20-1	TRBJ2-1	many	.	TGCAGTGCTACGACTAGGGCTAGCTCCTACAATGAGCAGTTCTTC	CSATTRASSYNEQFF
12	TRBV11-3	TRBJ2-5	.	.	TGTGTCAGCAGCTTAGTACAAGAGACCCAGTACTTC	CVSSLVQETQYF
16	TRBV30	TRBJ2-5	.	TRBD2	TGTGCCTGGAGTGAAGGAACTAGCGGGACGAGGGGGACCCAGTACTTC	CAWSEGTSGTRGTQYF
15	TRBV7-3	TRBJ2-1	many	TRBD1	TGTGCCAGCAGCTTACCACAGGGGGCGGACAATGAGCAGTTCTTC	CASSLPQGADNEQFF
12	TRBV18	TRBJ2-3	.	.	TGTGCCAGCTCACCTCAGCGGGATACGCAGTATTTT	CASSPQRDTQYF
15	TRBV7-9	TRBJ1-2	many	TRBD1	TGTGCCAGCAGCCCCGGACAGGGGGCGCTTCTTGGCTACACCTTC	CASSPGQGALLGYTF
14	TRBV5-1	TRBJ2-3	.	.	TGCGCCAGCAGCTTGGTGATCGGCAGCGATACGCAGTATTTT	CASSLVIGSDTQYF
16	TRBV7-6	TRBJ1-5	many	.	TGTGCCAGCAGCTTAGGCCTCAGGGAGGGCAATCAGCCCCAGCATTTT	CASSLGLREGNQPQHF
16	TRBV5-1	TRBJ2-3	many	.	TGCGCCAGCAGCTTGGACTCCCCCCGCCGCACAGATACGCAGTATTTT	CASSLDSPRRTDTQYF
15	TRBV20-1	TRBJ2-7	many	TRBD2	TGCAGTGCTAGAGTTAGAGTAGCGGGTCCGCTAGAGCAGTACTTC	CSARVRVAGPLEQYF
18	TRBV6-5	TRBJ2-4	.	TRBD1	TGTGCCAGCAGTTACTCGAGAGGACAGGGTTTAGCCAAAAACATTCAGTACTTC	CASSYSRGQGLAKNIQYF
14	TRBV14	TRBJ2-5	many	.	TGTGCCAGCAGCCAAGTTATAGGGGGAGAGACCCAGTACTTC	CASSQVIGGETQYF
16	TRBV7-9	TRBJ1-4	many	.	TGTGCCAGCAGACGTAGGGGCGGTGCAACTAATGAAAAACTGTTTTTT	CASRRRGGATNEKLFF
18	TRBV7-9	TRBJ2-3	.	TRBD2	TGTGCCAGCAGCTTACGGGTTGTTAGCGGGAAGGGAACAGATACGCAGTATTTT	CASSLRVVSGKGTDTQYF
14	TRBV10-2	TRBJ2-1	many	.	TGCGCCAGCACGGTGGCGGGATCAGGTGATGAGCAGTTCTTC	CASTVAGSGDEQFF
13	TRBV6-6	TRBJ2-7	.	.	TGTGCCAGCAGTTACCAGAGCTCCTACGGGCAGTACTTC	CASSYQSSYGQYF
12	TRBV5-1	TRBJ1-6	.	.	TGCGCCAGCAGCTTGGGGGCGGGTATCCTCCACTTT	CASSLGAGILHF
16	TRBV4-1	TRBJ1-2	.	.	TGCGCCAGCAGCCCCCCCCCACACCGGGCGGGCTATGGCTACACCTTC	CASSPPPHRAGYGYTF
15	TRBV7-9	TRBJ2-7	many	TRBD2	TGTGCCAGCAGCCACCCCGGGACTAGACCCTACGAGCAGTACTTC	CASSHPGTRPYEQYF
15	TRBV29-1	TRBJ1-6	.	TRBD1	TGCAGCGTACACTCCGGGACAGGGGCCAATTCACCCCTCCACTTT	CSVHSGTGANSPLHF
16	TRBV14	TRBJ2-1	many	TRBD2	TGTGCCAGCAGCGGGCTGGGACTAGCGGGCTACAATGAGCAGTTCTTC	CASSGLGLAGYNEQFF
13	TRBV30	TRBJ2-3	few	.	TGTGCCTGGAGTTTGGACTACACAGATACGCAGTATTTT	CAWSLDYTDTQYF
13	TRBV12-3/TRBV12-4	TRBJ1-5	many	TRBD1	TGTGCCAGCAGTACAGGGGGCGGACAGCCCCAGCATTTT	CASSTGGGQPQHF
15	TRBV5-4	TRBJ2-2	many	.	TGTGCCAGCAGCTTTTCGAGGAGGAACACCGGGGAGCTGTTTTTT	CASSFSRRNTGELFF
15	TRBV3-1	TRBJ1-6	many	.	TGTGCCAGCAGCCAAGTTCTGGGGCGGAATTCACCCCTCCACTTT	CASSQVLGRNSPLHF
15	TRBV7-3	TRBJ2-3	.	TRBD2	TGTGCCAGCAGCCCGGGACTAGCGGGAGGAGATGAGCAGTATTTT	CASSPGLAGGDEQYF
14	TRBV7-8	TRBJ2-2	.	.	TGTGCCAGCAGCTTAGGTGTTGGCACCGGGGAGCTGTTTTTT	CASSLGVGTGELFF
15	TRBV27	TRBJ1-4	many	TRBD1	TGTGCCAGCAGTCACGGGGACAGGAATAATGAAAAACTGTTTTTT	CASSHGDRNNEKLFF
14	TRBV15	TRBJ2-7	once	.	TGTGCCACCGGCAGAGATCTGACAGGCCACGAGCAGTACTTC	CATGRDLTGHEQYF
14	TRBV7-9	TRBJ1-3	many	TRBD1	TGTGCCAGCAGAGGGGGCCCTTCTGGAAACACCATATATTTT	CASRGGPSGNTIYF
17	TRBV14	TRBJ1-6	many	.	TGTGCCAGCAGCCAAGATCCGGCGAGCTCCTATAATTCACCCCTCCACTTT	CASSQDPASSYNSPLHF